Below, 15 T cell receptor beta chains from the same sample are listed, as sequenced in a study of beta chain features in type 1 diabetes (dated by TCRdb to the late 2010s). Libraries were built with the immunoSEQ multiplex PCR assay. All of the isolated RNA was reverse transcribed with the High Capacity cDNA Reverse Transcription Kit, so expressed TCRB transcripts were sequenced. Drawn from immuneACCESS, this table holds only the in-frame rearrangements with V and J called that TCRdb kept. Clones are partly lost; checked studies trace under half to an unresolved V gene and leave the rest unexplained. For this sample the table gives 450,000 to 600,000 clones, of which around 30% were detected only once. 0.05% to 0.065% of the sample rests with the top ten. Sequencing was done on a sample of naive CD4+ T cells from blood. Sample cell subset or site, as interpreted from the label and publication: true naive CD4+ T cells. The origin of the receptors is a man younger than 35 in good health.

In nucleotides, the CDR3 is TGTGCCTGGAGCGGACTAGCGCAATACGAGCAGTACTTC. Protein product: CAWSGLAQYEQYF. This sequence joins TRBV30 and TRBJ2-7; 9 nucleotides agree with TRBD2. The ends lost 3 bases at V and 4 bases at J; junction bases unmatched: 4. The CDR3 length is 13 residues. Germline CDR1 is GTSNPN and CDR2 is SVGIG (reference sequence).

This clone was found once. This chain joins TRBV7-2 and TRBJ2-1; unclear D gene. The CDR3 spans 12 residues. V shed 2 bases and J shed 11 bases, with 10 bases lying between them. Germline V gene data show CDR1 as SGHTA and CDR2 as FQGNSA. The CDR3 region is CASSLSGRQQFF. Here the CDR3 DNA reads TGTGCCAGCAGCTTATCCGGTAGGCAGCAGTTCTTC. Filled out from reference TRBV7-2 and TRBJ2-1, the complete variable domain reads GAGVSQSPSNKVTEKGKDVELRCDPISGHTALYWYRQSLGQGLEFLIYFQGNSAPDKSGLPSDRFSAERTGGSVSTLTIQRTQQEDSAVYLCASSLSGRQQFFGPGTRLTVL.

The genes are TRBV25-1 and TRBJ2-7; D gene unclear. Germline CDR1 reads MGHDK; CDR2 reads SYGVNS. The CDR3 length is 12 residues. V dropped 3 bases and J dropped 3 bases, with 6 bases sitting between them. This CDR3 reads CASSDYNYEQYF. In DNA, the CDR3 is TGTGCCAGCAGTGACTATAACTACGAGCAGTACTTC.

This clone occurred a few times. The chain uses TRBV7-2 and TRBJ1-5; D is unclear. The CDR3 extends over 14 amino acids. The V gene lost 1 base and the J gene lost 6 bases, with 10 bases spanning the gap. Germline CDR1 is SGHTA and CDR2 is FQGNSA. CDR3 in DNA: TGTGCCAGCAGCTTAGTTCGGGATGTTCAGCCCCAGCATTTT. It codes for CASSLVRDVQPQHF.

The CDR3 nucleotides read TGTGCTAGTGGTTCCCGGCTACAGACAGAGACCCAGTACTTC. The encoded protein is CASGSRLQTETQYF. This chain uses TRBV12-5 with TRBJ2-5; no clear D. The V end lost 4 bases, the J end lost 4 bases, and 13 bases lay between the germline ends. Germline CDR1 LGHNT, CDR2 FRNRAP. The CDR3 loop spans 14 amino acids.

This clone has only a few counts. V and J are TRBV10-3 and TRBJ2-7; D might be TRBD2 (5 bases). The V end lost 5 bases, the J end lost 7 bases, and 21 bases lay between the germline ends. CDR1 and CDR2 (germline): ENHRY, SYGVKD. This CDR3 is 15 amino acids long. The CDR3 spells CAISNLGEIWGEQYF. The CDR3 coding sequence is TGTGCCATCAGTAACCTCGGGGAAATCTGGGGAGAGCAGTACTTC.

The sample holds one count of this clone. The chain is built from TRBV7-9 and TRBJ2-3; possible D gene TRBD2, 5 bases. CDR3 length equals 16 residues. Germline lookup yields CDR1 SEHNR and CDR2 FQNEAQ (reference sequence). Trimming removed 4 bases from V and 0 bases from J, with 14 bases in between. The CDR3: CASSSARGGSTDTQYF. In DNA form, the CDR3 reads TGTGCCAGCAGCTCCGCCCGCGGCGGGAGCACAGATACGCAGTATTTT.

This clone occurred a few times. This chain joins TRBV7-8 and TRBJ2-5; no clear D gene. Trimming shortened V by 3 bases and J by 7 bases, and 6 bases separated the two germline ends. CDR3 length equals 11 residues. Germline V gene lookup returns CDR1 SGHVS and CDR2 FQNEAQ. CDR3 DNA sequence: TGTGCCAGCAGCTTTCCAGGGACCCAGTACTTC. Residues: CASSFPGTQYF.

The V and J genes are TRBV27 and TRBJ2-1; 8 nucleotides match TRBD2. Germline assignment: CDR1 MNHEY and CDR2 SMNVEV (reference sequence). V gave up 5 bases and J gave up 4 bases; unmatched junction bases: 7. The CDR3 has 15 residues. This chain's CDR3 is CASSTSGRMYNEQFF. Written as DNA, the CDR3 is TGTGCCAGCAGTACGAGCGGGAGAATGTACAATGAGCAGTTCTTC.

This chain uses TRBV10-3 with TRBJ2-7, with 7 bases identical to TRBD2. This CDR3 contains 14 residues. The J segment lost 6 bases and the V segment lost 0 bases, leaving 5 bases of the junction unmatched. Looked up from germline, CDR1 is ENHRY and CDR2 is SYGVKD. The CDR3, as DNA: TGTGCCATCAGTGAGTCGCGGCGCGGGGGCGAGCAGTACTTC. This gives the protein CAISESRRGGEQYF.

V gene TRBV5-4 combines with J gene TRBJ1-5; the D is unclear. CDR3 length equals 13 residues. Germline CDR1 reads SGHNT; CDR2 reads YYREEE (reference sequence). The V end was cut by 0 bases, the J end by 7 bases, with 8 bases between. The CDR3 DNA is TGTGCCAGCAGCTTGGACAGTCAACAGCCCCAGCATTTT. Its protein is CASSLDSQQPQHF. Filled out from reference TRBV5-4 and TRBJ1-5, the complete variable domain reads ETGVTQSPTHLIKTRGQQVTLRCSSQSGHNTVSWYQQALGQGPQFIFQYYREEENGRGNFPPRFSGLQFPNYSSELNVNALELDDSALYLCASSLDSQQPQHFGDGTRLSIL.

The chain carries TRBV7-2 and TRBJ2-7; maybe TRBD1 (5 bases). This CDR3 is 13 amino acids long. Looked up from germline, CDR1 is SGHTA and CDR2 is FQGNSA. V was cut by 7 bases and J by 5 bases, with 15 bases left in between. CDR3 in DNA: TGTGCCAGCACCCAGGCAGGGTACAACGAGCAGTACTTC. Its translation: CASTQAGYNEQYF.

The chain couples TRBV14 to TRBJ2-5; no reliable D call. The CDR3 consists of 12 residues. Germline loops: CDR1 SGHDN, CDR2 FVKESK. With 4 bases removed from V and 3 bases from J, the gap between germline ends came to 6 bases. CDR3: CASSLNKETQYF. The CDR3 coding sequence is TGTGCCAGCAGCCTGAATAAAGAGACCCAGTACTTC.

The table lists this clone with a few counts. For the CDR3, the DNA is TGCGCCAGCAGCTTTCCGGGACTACACAATGAGCAGTTCTTC. Translated, it gives CASSFPGLHNEQFF. The chain carries TRBV5-1 and TRBJ2-1; 7 bases fit TRBD2. V shed 2 bases, J shed 5 bases, and the junction held 4 bases outside the gene matches. There are 14 residues in the CDR3. From germline, CDR1 is SGHRS and CDR2 YFSETQ.

This clone was detected only a few times. The chain is built from TRBV30 and TRBJ2-5; TRBD2 matches at 10 bases. The CDR3 consists of 15 residues. V gave up 6 bases and J gave up 5 bases; unmatched junction bases: 12. Germline CDR1 GTSNPN, CDR2 SVGIG (reference sequence). As DNA, the CDR3 is TGTGCCTGCCTTTCGAAGAGCGGGAGGGCGGAGACCCAGTACTTC. Encoded protein: CACLSKSGRAETQYF.